These T cell receptor beta chains were read from a single sample in a study of cytomegalovirus exposure and HLA in healthy donors. Assay used: immunoSEQ multiplex PCR; TCRdb lists only in-frame clones, some missing. The table records about 69,000 clones, 60% to 85% of them present only once. The sequenced material came from PBMCs. Receptors originate from a man between 18 and 29 years old in good health and CMV-seronegative. Each CDR3 is given with its conserved first and last residue. Fields, in order: clone size, V gene, D gene, J gene, CDR3 protein, CDR3 DNA. A D gene is named only where the DNA matches it firmly. Clone sizes are given selectively: once, few, many, or a class where the clone is expanded.

-	TRBV5-4	TRBD1	TRBJ2-1	CASSTQTGSRSSYNEQFF	TGTGCCAGCAGCACGCAGACAGGGTCCCGAAGCTCCTACAATGAGCAGTTCTTC
few	TRBV29-1	-	TRBJ2-5	CSVEEWSEGETQYF	TGCAGCGTTGAAGAGTGGAGTGAGGGTGAGACCCAGTACTTC
-	TRBV7-9	TRBD2	TRBJ2-1	CASSLEGTNNEQFF	TGTGCCAGCAGCTTAGAGGGGACTAACAATGAGCAGTTCTTC
few	TRBV11-2	TRBD1	TRBJ2-5	CASSPRTGQETQYF	TGTGCCAGCAGCCCTCGGACAGGCCAAGAGACCCAGTACTTC
-	TRBV5-1	TRBD1	TRBJ1-1	CASSLRQGRGTEAFF	TGCGCCAGCAGCCTCCGACAGGGCAGGGGCACTGAAGCTTTCTTT
-	TRBV19	TRBD1	TRBJ1-1	CATKTGDSEGTEAFF	TGTGCCACAAAGACAGGGGATTCGGAGGGCACTGAAGCTTTCTTT
-	TRBV5-1	-	TRBJ2-5	CASSLAMAVRGAQETQYF	TGCGCCAGCAGCTTGGCCATGGCGGTCCGGGGGGCACAAGAGACCCAGTACTTC
few	TRBV15	TRBD1	TRBJ1-2	CATSRDLYRDRDADGYTF	TGTGCCACCAGCAGAGATTTGTACCGGGACAGGGACGCCGATGGCTACACCTTC
-	TRBV5-5	TRBD1	TRBJ2-5	CASSLEGAGGETQYF	TGTGCCAGCAGCTTGGAGGGGGCGGGCGGGGAGACCCAGTACTTC
-	TRBV7-8	-	TRBJ1-5	CASSGRGGDNQPQHF	TGTGCCAGCAGCGGACGTGGGGGGGATAATCAGCCCCAGCATTTT
-	TRBV6-1	TRBD1	TRBJ2-6	CASSGRQGTGANVLTF	TGTGCCAGCAGTGGTCGACAGGGTACTGGGGCCAACGTCCTGACTTTC
-	TRBV7-6	TRBD1	TRBJ1-1	CASSLGGAQNTEAFF	TGTGCCAGCAGCCTAGGGGGCGCCCAGAACACTGAAGCTTTCTTT
-	TRBV4-2	TRBD2	TRBJ2-5	CASSQVTSGGQETQYF	TGTGCCAGCAGCCAAGTAACTAGCGGAGGCCAAGAGACCCAGTACTTC
few	TRBV27	TRBD2	TRBJ2-2	CASSLAGGPGTGELFF	TGTGCCAGCAGTCTAGCGGGGGGGCCAGGCACCGGGGAGCTGTTTTTT
-	TRBV5-4	-	TRBJ1-2	CASSSRNYGYTF	TGTGCCAGCAGCTCTCGGAACTATGGCTACACCTTC
-	TRBV7-3	TRBD1	TRBJ2-1	CASSSGQGANEQFF	TGTGCCAGCAGCTCGGGACAGGGGGCAAATGAGCAGTTCTTC
once	TRBV18	TRBD1	TRBJ1-1	CASSLPGTANTEAFF	TGTGCCAGCTCACTCCCCGGGACAGCCAACACTGAAGCTTTCTTT
-	TRBV11-2	TRBD2	TRBJ2-7	CASSSKITSGYEQYF	TGTGCCAGCAGCTCGAAAATAACTAGCGGATACGAGCAGTACTTC
few	TRBV6-5	-	TRBJ1-4	CASSLAGVGREKLFF	TGTGCCAGCAGTCTCGCGGGGGTAGGTCGGGAAAAACTGTTTTTT
-	TRBV5-6	-	TRBJ2-2	CASSLWESTGELFF	TGTGCCAGCAGCTTGTGGGAGAGCACCGGGGAGCTGTTTTTT
few	TRBV5-4	-	TRBJ2-3	CASSLGHHPTDTQYF	TGTGCCAGCAGCTTGGGACACCACCCCACAGATACGCAGTATTTT
-	TRBV5-1	TRBD1	TRBJ1-1	CASSAQGGETEAFF	TGCGCCAGCAGCGCCCAGGGGGGAGAAACTGAAGCTTTCTTT
-	TRBV7-3	-	TRBJ2-2	CASSLNGGETNTGELFF	TGTGCCAGCAGCTTAAATGGAGGGGAAACGAACACCGGGGAGCTGTTTTTT
-	TRBV9	-	TRBJ2-7	CASSVAPGAYEQYF	TGTGCCAGCAGCGTTGCCCCGGGGGCCTACGAGCAGTACTTC
-	TRBV10-2	TRBD1	TRBJ2-3	CASSESTGWGDTQYF	TGCGCCAGCAGTGAGTCGACAGGGTGGGGAGATACGCAGTATTTT
-	TRBV9	TRBD2	TRBJ2-4	CASSPGTRQNIQYF	TGTGCCAGCAGCCCAGGGACTAGACAAAACATTCAGTACTTC
-	TRBV9	-	TRBJ1-4	CASSVAAGGIEEKLFF	TGTGCCAGCAGCGTAGCAGCGGGGGGCATAGAAGAAAAACTGTTTTTT
-	TRBV5-1	-	TRBJ2-7	CASSIGGSTTYEQYF	TGCGCCAGCAGCATCGGGGGTTCGACAACCTACGAGCAGTACTTC
-	TRBV20-1	-	TRBJ1-2	CSANMGCTF	TGCAGTGCCAACATGGGCTGCACCTTC
-	TRBV9	TRBD2	TRBJ2-2	CASSVLAWGGETGELFF	TGTGCCAGCAGCGTGTTAGCATGGGGGGGAGAGACCGGGGAGCTGTTTTTT
once	TRBV19	TRBD1	TRBJ1-5	CASSPGDRGKVGNQPQHF	TGTGCCAGTAGTCCAGGGGACAGGGGGAAGGTCGGCAATCAGCCCCAGCATTTT
-	TRBV10-1	TRBD1	TRBJ2-7	CASSDDGRTGGLWF	TGCGCCAGCAGTGACGATGGGCGTACAGGGGGCCTTTGGTTC
-	TRBV7-3	TRBD2	TRBJ2-3	CASSLGLAGSTDTQYF	TGTGCCAGCAGCTTAGGACTAGCGGGGAGCACAGATACGCAGTATTTT
-	TRBV18	TRBD2	TRBJ2-5	CASSPHLGGEETQYF	TGTGCCAGCTCACCTCACCTGGGGGGGGAAGAGACCCAGTACTTC
-	TRBV19	-	TRBJ2-2	CASSYGQGYTGELFF	TGTGCCAGTAGTTATGGCCAGGGATACACCGGGGAGCTGTTTTTT
once	TRBV25-1	-	TRBJ1-6	CASSDVGSYNSPLHF	TGTGCCAGCAGTGATGTCGGCTCCTATAATTCACCCCTCCACTTT
-	TRBV7-3	TRBD2	TRBJ2-3	CASSRGLAGTTDTQYF	TGTGCCAGCAGCAGGGGACTAGCGGGGACCACAGATACGCAGTATTTT
once	TRBV7-8	-	TRBJ2-1	CASSVLGRPSGTEQFF	TGTGCCAGCAGCGTCCTGGGCAGGCCTTCAGGTACTGAGCAGTTCTTC